Listed below are T cell receptor beta chains from one sample, sequenced in a study of OX40 agonist ivuxolimab in advanced cancers. Data came from immunoSEQ multiplex PCR; TCRdb stores just in-frame clones and leaves some out. The table has fewer than 40,000 clones, roughly 80% seen once. This sample comprised CD4+ or CD8+ T cells sorted from blood, obtained in a trial of the OX40 agonist ivuxolimab. These receptors were obtained from an adult with an advanced solid tumor such as melanoma, head and neck, liver or kidney cancer. The CDR3 runs from the conserved cysteine through the conserved F or W. A D gene is named only where the DNA matches it firmly. The listing skips clone size in some rows; elsewhere it reads once, few, many or a size class.

V	J	length	size	D	DNA	CDR3
TRBV5-1	TRBJ2-2	12	NA	NA	TGCGCCAGCAGTTTTAACACCGGGGAGCTGTTTTTT	CASSFNTGELFF
TRBV5-1	TRBJ2-1	16	NA	TRBD2	TGCGCCAGCAGCTTGGCCTATGCGGGGGGTAACAATGAGCAGTTCTTC	CASSLAYAGGNNEQFF
TRBV7-2	TRBJ1-2	15	once	TRBD1	TGTGCCAGCAGCTTAACCGCCGGGACAGGGGATGGCTACACCTTC	CASSLTAGTGDGYTF
TRBV21-1	TRBJ1-4	16	NA	NA	TGTGCCAGCAGCAAACCCGACGGGGGGCGCGGTGAAAAACTGTTTTTT	CASSKPDGGRGEKLFF
TRBV11-2	TRBJ2-7	13	NA	NA	TGTGCCAGCAGCTTAGTTATAAGGAACGAGCAGTACTTC	CASSLVIRNEQYF
TRBV19	TRBJ2-3	13	NA	NA	TGTGCCAGTAGTATGGGGTTCACAGATACGCAGTATTTT	CASSMGFTDTQYF
TRBV6-1	TRBJ2-3	15	NA	NA	TGTGCCAGCAGTGGACGACACTTTAGCACAGATACGCAGTATTTT	CASSGRHFSTDTQYF
TRBV7-2	TRBJ2-1	14	NA	NA	TGTGCCAGCAGCTTAGGGACTCCATGGGATGAGCAGTTCTTC	CASSLGTPWDEQFF
TRBV10-2	TRBJ1-1	15	NA	NA	TGCGCCAGCAGGGGGGGGAGGGGGTTGAACACTGAAGCTTTCTTT	CASRGGRGLNTEAFF
TRBV6-6	TRBJ2-1	15	NA	TRBD1	TGTGCCAGCAGCCAGGGACAGGGGGGTTACAATGAGCAGTTCTTC	CASSQGQGGYNEQFF
TRBV11-2	TRBJ1-1	15	NA	NA	TGTGCCAGCAGCTCCTCGCGCCCGGGGAACACTGAAGCTTTCTTT	CASSSSRPGNTEAFF
TRBV9	TRBJ2-7	15	few	TRBD2	TGTGCCAGCAGCGTAGAAGGTAGCGGGAGCCGGGAGCAGTACTTC	CASSVEGSGSREQYF
TRBV6-5	TRBJ2-5	14	once	TRBD1	TGTGCCAGCAGTTCCCCGACAGGGAGTGAGACCCAGTACTTC	CASSSPTGSETQYF
TRBV27	TRBJ2-7	15	NA	NA	TGTGCCAGCAGTTTATCCCCCCCGGGGACCTACGAGCAGTACTTC	CASSLSPPGTYEQYF
TRBV6-5	TRBJ2-7	16	NA	NA	TGTGCCAGCAGTTACCCCTGGGCCATCAGGGTAGACGAGCAGTACTTC	CASSYPWAIRVDEQYF
TRBV28	TRBJ2-1	16	NA	TRBD2	TGTGCCAGCAGATCCCCGAGTAGCGGGATCCACAATGAGCAGTTCTTC	CASRSPSSGIHNEQFF
TRBV5-5	TRBJ1-5	15	NA	TRBD1	TGTGCCAGCAGCTTCTCCGGGACAGTCGATCAGCCCCAGCATTTT	CASSFSGTVDQPQHF
TRBV5-1	TRBJ2-2	15	NA	TRBD2	TGCGCCAGCAGCTTGAGCGGGAGGAAAACCGGGGAGCTGTTTTTT	CASSLSGRKTGELFF
TRBV7-8	TRBJ1-2	15	NA	TRBD1	TGTGCCAGCAGCCAAAATCAGGGGGGCAACTATGGCTACACCTTC	CASSQNQGGNYGYTF
TRBV6-5	TRBJ2-2	13	NA	NA	TGTGCCAGCAGTTACTCGAGGCGAGGGGAGCTGTTTTTT	CASSYSRRGELFF
TRBV10-3	TRBJ1-1	11	NA	NA	TGTGCCATCAGCCAAGGTGACGGAGCTTTCTTT	CAISQGDGAFF
TRBV6-5	TRBJ2-7	13	NA	NA	TGTGCCAGCGCCTACAGACAGTCCTACGAGCAGTACTTC	CASAYRQSYEQYF
TRBV19	TRBJ1-4	14	NA	TRBD1	TGTGCCAGTTCCGGGACAGGGCGGGATGAAAAACTGTTTTTT	CASSGTGRDEKLFF
TRBV5-4	TRBJ1-3	17	NA	NA	TGTGCCAGCAGCAGAGCCCAGGTTGCCTTCTCTGGAAACACCATATATTTT	CASSRAQVAFSGNTIYF
TRBV6-1	TRBJ2-3	12	NA	NA	TGTGCCAGCAGCCCTGGAGGAGATACGCAGTATTTT	CASSPGGDTQYF
TRBV6-6	TRBJ1-2	14	medium-sized	TRBD1	TGTGCCAGCAGTTCTGAGGGGGCCAACTATGGCTACACCTTC	CASSSEGANYGYTF
TRBV6-6	TRBJ1-1	15	NA	TRBD1	TGTGCCAGCAGTCGTAAGGACAGGGGAAGCACTGAAGCTTTCTTT	CASSRKDRGSTEAFF
TRBV18	TRBJ2-5	14	NA	NA	TGTGCCAGCTCACCACGGGCCACGAGGGAGACCCAGTACTTC	CASSPRATRETQYF
TRBV4-1	TRBJ2-4	17	NA	NA	TGCGCCAGCAGCCAAGATCCGGGCAGGGGCGTCAAAAACATTCAGTACTTC	CASSQDPGRGVKNIQYF
TRBV11-2	TRBJ1-4	15	NA	TRBD1	TGTGCCAGCAGCACGATGGACAGGGTGGGTGAAAAACTGTTTTTT	CASSTMDRVGEKLFF
TRBV30	TRBJ2-3	14	NA	NA	TGTGCCTGGAGTAGGGGGGAGGGCACAGATACGCAGTATTTT	CAWSRGEGTDTQYF
TRBV14	TRBJ2-7	13	NA	NA	TGTGCCAGCAGCCAAGGAGCAGTCGGCGAGCAGTACTTC	CASSQGAVGEQYF